The rows below give T cell receptor beta chains drawn from one sample of a study of cytomegalovirus exposure and HLA in healthy donors. Sequenced by immunoSEQ multiplex PCR; TCRdb stores in-frame clones only, minus some. The repertoire consists of about 93,000 clones, with about 80% occurring once and the leading ten covering about 7.9%. The sample comprised PBMCs. The origin of the receptors is a man younger than 40 in good health and CMV-seronegative. Both conserved end residues are part of each CDR3. A D gene is named only where the DNA matches it firmly. Not all rows give a size; the values are once, few, many and, for expanded clones, a class.

TRBJ2-5 - - TRBV2 TGTGCCAGCAGAGGTACCAGGACGGGGGAGACCCAGTACTTC CASRGTRTGETQYF
TRBJ1-1 - TRBD1 TRBV4-2 TGTGCCAGCAGCCAAGAGACAGGGGGCCTGAACACTGAAGCTTTCTTT CASSQETGGLNTEAFF
TRBJ1-4 few - TRBV2 TGTGCCAGCTCGAAACAGGGTTTAGAGAAACTGTTTTTT CASSKQGLEKLFF
TRBJ2-1 - - TRBV5-4 TGTGCCAGCAGCTTGGGAGCGTACAATGAGCAGTTCTTC CASSLGAYNEQFF
TRBJ2-4 few - TRBV10-1 TGCGCCAGCAGTGATGGAGGCTTAGCCAAAAACATTCAGTACTTC CASSDGGLAKNIQYF
TRBJ2-3 - - TRBV5-1 TGCGCCAGCAGCTTGGCTAGCGCGACCACAGATACGCAGTATTTT CASSLASATTDTQYF
TRBJ1-1 - - TRBV6-5 TGTGCCAGCAGTTCTACCAGGGGCACTGAAGCTTTCTTT CASSSTRGTEAFF
TRBJ1-5 - - TRBV19 TGTGCCAGCGCAGGGGACTATAGCAATCAGCCCCAGCATTTT CASAGDYSNQPQHF
TRBJ1-3 - - TRBV6-1 TGTGCCAGCAGTGAGAGCAGGAGGATCGGTAACACCATATATTTT CASSESRRIGNTIYF
TRBJ2-7 - - TRBV28 TGTGCCAGCAGCTCTGGACACTCCTACGAGCAGTACTTC CASSSGHSYEQYF
TRBJ2-5 - - TRBV6-6 TGTGCCTCCCGCACGGAGGGTCGAAGCCGAGAGACCCAGTACTTC CASRTEGRSRETQYF
TRBJ2-5 - TRBD2 TRBV4-3 TGCGCCAGCAGCCAAGATTCGGCTAGCGGAGGGGTGGGGACCCAGTACTTC CASSQDSASGGVGTQYF
TRBJ2-5 few TRBD1 TRBV7-2 TGTGCCAGCAGTCTTACAGGGGGCAGGTTGGGAGAGACCCAGTACTTC CASSLTGGRLGETQYF
TRBJ2-3 few TRBD2 TRBV6-4 TGTGCCAGCGCTAGCGGCGCGGGACTAGCGGACGATACGCAGTATTTT CASASGAGLADDTQYF
TRBJ2-7 - - TRBV27 TGTGCCAGCACCTCAGTGGCGGGGCCTCGGGACGAGCAGTACTTC CASTSVAGPRDEQYF
TRBJ2-1 - - TRBV4-3 TGCGCCAGCAGCCAAAGCTCCCATGAGCAGTTCTTC CASSQSSHEQFF
TRBJ2-1 - TRBD2 TRBV9 TGTGCCAGCAGCGGTGGAAGACTAGCGGGAGGGAGGAATGAGCAGTTCTTC CASSGGRLAGGRNEQFF
TRBJ1-5 - - TRBV15 TGTGCCACCGATTCCGGGGGCAATCAGCCCCAGCATTTT CATDSGGNQPQHF
TRBJ1-2 - - TRBV30 TGTGCCTGGAGTTCCTCAGGGCCGTGGGGGCCTAGCGGCTACACCTTC CAWSSSGPWGPSGYTF
TRBJ2-7 - - TRBV7-9 TGTGCCAGCAGCGAGGGGGTACTAGCGCGAGAGCAGTACTTC CASSEGVLAREQYF
TRBJ2-3 - - TRBV10-3 TGTGCCATCAGTGACCTAGATGATACGCAGTATTTT CAISDLDDTQYF
TRBJ1-3 - TRBD1 TRBV4-1 TGCGCCAGCAGCACCCAGGGGGCGGACACCATATATTTT CASSTQGADTIYF
TRBJ1-1 few - TRBV25-1 TGTGCCAGCAGTGATGGGCCGAACACTGAAGCTTTCTTT CASSDGPNTEAFF
TRBJ1-4 - - TRBV2 TGTGCCAGCAGGAAACAGGCGGCTGCAACTAATGAAAAACTGTTTTTT CASRKQAAATNEKLFF
TRBJ2-7 - - TRBV5-6 TGTGCCAGCAGGCGACAGTTCTCCTACGAGCAGTACTTC CASRRQFSYEQYF
TRBJ1-2 - TRBD1 TRBV29-1 TGCAGCGTTGGCGGGACAGGGGCCTTATATGGCTACACCTTC CSVGGTGALYGYTF
TRBJ1-2 few TRBD1 TRBV10-3 TGTGCCATCAGTAGGGGGACAGCTAACTATGGCTACACCTTC CAISRGTANYGYTF
TRBJ2-1 - TRBD1 TRBV7-3 TGTGCCAGCAGCACTAGGACAGGGGATGAGCAGTTCTTC CASSTRTGDEQFF
TRBJ1-3 - TRBD1 TRBV10-3 TGTGCCATCAGTGAGACAGGGGCTGGAAACACCATATATTTT CAISETGAGNTIYF
TRBJ2-5 - TRBD1 TRBV5-4 TGTGCCAGCAGCGGCTGGGGGACAGGGGCGAGGCGAGAGACCCAGTACTTC CASSGWGTGARRETQYF
TRBJ2-3 - - TRBV4-2 TGTGCCAGCAGCCAAGTCGGAGGAGGCACTTACACAGATACGCAGTATTTT CASSQVGGGTYTDTQYF
TRBJ2-3 few TRBD2 TRBV6-4 TGTGCCAGCAGTACGGGACTAGCGACAGATACGCAGTATTTT CASSTGLATDTQYF
TRBJ2-7 few - TRBV6-1 TGTGCCAGCATTCTCGGGTCACAACAGTACTTC CASILGSQQYF
TRBJ1-1 once - TRBV9 TGTGCCAGCAGCGTAGTAGGTTCTGGAAGGGGTTTCTTT CASSVVGSGRGFF
TRBJ2-5 - TRBD2 TRBV5-1 TGCGCCAGCAGCTTGGGCGGGGGGGACCAAGAGACCCAGTACTTC CASSLGGGDQETQYF
TRBJ2-5 - - TRBV2 TGTGCCAGCAGTGACGGTGGTGCGGGACAAGAGACCCAGTACTTC CASSDGGAGQETQYF
TRBJ2-7 - - TRBV30 TGTGCCTGGAGTCGTAGCGGTTTGGGCTACGAGCAGTACTTC CAWSRSGLGYEQYF
TRBJ1-4 few - TRBV28 TGTGCCAGCAGCACCAGGGGAACTAATGAAAAACTGTTTTTT CASSTRGTNEKLFF
TRBJ1-5 - - TRBV5-4 TGTGCCAGCAGCCCCGGAACCACGGGGCCCCAGCATTTT CASSPGTTGPQHF
TRBJ2-6 - - TRBV5-1 TGCGCCAGCAGCTTGGCCAATGGGGCCAACGTCCTGACTTTC CASSLANGANVLTF
TRBJ2-1 - TRBD1 TRBV5-8 TGTGCCAGCAGCTACAAGGACAGGGCAGCCAATGAGCAGTTCTTC CASSYKDRAANEQFF
TRBJ2-2 - TRBD2 TRBV19 TGTGCCAGTAGTATACTAGCGGGGCGAAACGGGGAGCTGTTTTTT CASSILAGRNGELFF
TRBJ2-1 - TRBD2 TRBV5-1 TGCGCCAGCAGCGGCGATAGCGGGGGGGCCAACAATGAGCAGTTCTTC CASSGDSGGANNEQFF
TRBJ2-7 - TRBD1 TRBV4-1 TGCGCCAGCAGCCAAGGGCCCCCGGGACAGACCTACGAGCAGTACTTC CASSQGPPGQTYEQYF
TRBJ1-1 - TRBD1 TRBV15 TGTGCCACCAGCAGAGGCGCAGGGGGATGGAGCACTGAAGCTTTCTTT CATSRGAGGWSTEAFF
TRBJ2-2 - - TRBV9 TGTGCCAGCAGCTCCGGGACTTCGAACACCGGGGAGCTGTTTTTT CASSSGTSNTGELFF
TRBJ1-5 few - TRBV5-6 TGTGCCAGCAGCTTGGGACAGATAAATCAGCCCCAGCATTTT CASSLGQINQPQHF
TRBJ1-5 - - TRBV5-6 TGTGCCAGCAGCTTTAGATGGGCCAACAATCAGCCCCAGCATTTT CASSFRWANNQPQHF
TRBJ2-3 - TRBD2 TRBV18 TGTGCCAGCTCACCGGTAGCGGGTAGCGGGAGTAAGGGCCCAACCACAGATACGCAGTATTTT CASSPVAGSGSKGPTTDTQYF
TRBJ2-2 once - TRBV6-1 TGTGCCAGCACCGCCGTACTAGTCGGGGAGCTGTTTTTT CASTAVLVGELFF
TRBJ2-7 few TRBD1 TRBV6-4 TGTGCCAGCAGTGACTCAACAGGGGGCGAGCAGTACTTC CASSDSTGGEQYF
TRBJ2-7 - - TRBV5-1 TGCGCCAGCAGCTTGGGGGAATGGACAACCCCCTACGAGCAGTACTTC CASSLGEWTTPYEQYF
TRBJ1-2 - - TRBV12-5 TGTGCTAGTGAGGGGGAGCCTGGAGGCTACACCTTC CASEGEPGGYTF